This TCR beta chain was recovered during a study of T cells in Graves' hyperthyroidism and ophthalmopathy. In the case of this clonotype: Its antigen is currently unknown.

There were TCR beta CDR3 regions amplified from RNA transcripts. TCR CDR3 regions were first amplified by RT-PCR with HTBI primers. TCRdb used MiXCR to reprocess the multiplex PCR reads, holding one entry per CDR3 protein. The repertoire holds 300,000 to 450,000 distinct CDR3 sequences, with approximately 13% as singletons. CDR3 length equals 14 residues. Deletions cut 4 bases from V and 2 bases from J, with 8 bases between. Germline V gene lookup returns CDR1 MGHRA and CDR2 YSYEKL. First hyperthyroidism diagnosis is when the blood sample was obtained, before any ophthalmopathy symptoms. Cells are PBMCs isolated from about 10 ml of fresh blood. Whole-study findings and limits: Among clonotypes expanded in thyroid above 0.001, most were also found in blood.

The chain couples TRBV4-1 to TRBJ1-4; D is possibly TRBD1 (5 bases). The sample taken for sequencing was blood. The source is a man aged 25 to 40 with Graves' hyperthyroidism that later progressed to Graves' ophthalmopathy. The DNA for the CDR3 is TGCGCCAGCAGCCCGGGACGGACTAATGAAAAACTGTTTTTT. Translation gives CASSPGRTNEKLFF.